The rows below give T cell receptor beta chains drawn from one sample of a study of Ad26.COV2.S vaccination and SARS-CoV-2 variants. TCRdb's table, derived via immunoSEQ multiplex PCR, lists solely in-frame clones and lacks some. The sample has about 480,000 clones, roughly 85% seen once. The specimen comprised peripheral blood, sampled in a trial of Ad26.COV2.S vaccine versus placebo. The receptors derive from a person between 18 and 65 years old who received the Ad26.COV2.S COVID-19 vaccine or a placebo. CDR3s include the opening cysteine and the closing phenylalanine or tryptophan. Each record gives: V gene, clone size, D gene, J gene, CDR3 protein, CDR3 DNA. A D gene is named only where the DNA matches it firmly. Not all rows give a size; the values are once, few, many and, for expanded clones, a class.

TRBV5-4	.	.	TRBJ1-1	CASSLSVGADEAFF	TGTGCCAGCAGCTTGAGCGTTGGTGCGGATGAAGCTTTCTTT
TRBV20-1	few	.	TRBJ2-1	CSASPGRVTVTNEQFF	TGCAGTGCTAGTCCGGGCCGAGTCACCGTCACCAATGAGCAGTTCTTC
TRBV15	.	.	TRBJ1-1	CATSSHVGSGPQGAFF	TGTGCCACCAGCAGCCATGTGGGCAGCGGGCCCCAGGGAGCTTTCTTT
TRBV7-2	.	TRBD2	TRBJ2-5	CASSLTSGRVETQYF	TGTGCCAGCAGCCTGACTAGCGGGAGGGTAGAGACCCAGTACTTC
TRBV6-5	.	TRBD2	TRBJ2-7	CASSPLAGGPYEQYF	TGTGCCAGCAGCCCACTAGCGGGAGGGCCCTACGAGCAGTACTTC
TRBV19	.	.	TRBJ2-1	CASGHNEQFF	TGTGCCAGTGGGCATAATGAGCAGTTCTTC
TRBV7-6	.	.	TRBJ2-7	CASSLGASYEQYF	TGTGCCAGCAGCTTAGGGGCGTCCTACGAGCAGTACTTC
TRBV6-5	.	.	TRBJ2-2	CASGRGDNTGELFF	TGTGCCAGCGGTAGAGGGGATAACACCGGGGAGCTGTTTTTT
TRBV15	.	.	TRBJ1-2	CATSRIVTNYGYTF	TGTGCCACCAGCAGGATCGTAACTAACTATGGCTACACCTTC
TRBV21-1	.	.	TRBJ1-2	CASSKCIQGAPANYGYTF	TGTGCCAGCAGCAAATGCATTCAGGGGGCGCCGGCTAACTATGGCTACACCTTC
TRBV10-3	.	TRBD1	TRBJ1-5	CAAGQGNQPQHF	TGTGCCGCAGGACAGGGGAATCAGCCCCAGCATTTT
TRBV5-1	.	.	TRBJ2-2	CASSSGPNSNTGELFF	TGCGCCAGCAGCTCCGGACCAAATTCGAACACCGGGGAGCTGTTTTTT
TRBV5-1	.	.	TRBJ2-5	CASSWRGAAETQYF	TGCGCCAGCAGCTGGAGGGGAGCGGCGGAGACCCAGTACTTC
TRBV19	.	.	TRBJ2-1	CASTIAVTTNSNEQFF	TGTGCCAGTACCATTGCCGTGACCACGAATTCCAATGAGCAGTTCTTC
TRBV5-6	once	.	TRBJ1-1	CASSDPGRDGTFF	TGTGCCAGCAGCGATCCCGGACGGGATGGGACTTTCTTT
TRBV5-4	.	.	TRBJ2-3	CASSLASTDTQYF	TGTGCCAGCAGCTTGGCAAGCACAGATACGCAGTATTTT
TRBV19	.	TRBD2	TRBJ2-1	CASSIDGAGDYEQFF	TGTGCCAGTAGTATAGATGGGGCGGGGGACTATGAGCAGTTCTTC
TRBV29-1	.	TRBD2	TRBJ2-7	CSVGSAGGAYEQYF	TGCAGCGTTGGTTCTGCGGGAGGTGCCTACGAGCAGTACTTC
TRBV5-1	.	TRBD1	TRBJ1-2	CASSLGGQVLIDYGYTF	TGCGCCAGCAGCTTGGGGGGACAGGTGTTGATCGACTATGGCTACACCTTC